The rows below give T cell receptor beta chains drawn from one sample of a study of blood T cells in healthy people across ages. A single record per CDR3 protein comes from TCRdb applying MiXCR to the 5' RACE reads. The sample has hundreds of thousands of distinct CDR3 sequences, more than 45% seen once. The sequenced sample was blood. These receptors were obtained from a man aged 80 or over in good health. Both conserved end residues are part of each CDR3. A D gene is named only where the DNA matches it firmly. Clone size, where shown, is once, few, many, or a class for clones that have expanded.

CDR3 protein	CDR3 DNA	clone size	D gene	V gene	J gene
CSVVPAGETQYF	TGCAGCGTTGTGCCCGCGGGGGAGACCCAGTACTTC	few	NA	TRBV29-1	TRBJ2-5
CASSLEQGSDTQYF	TGCGCCAGCAGCTTGGAACAGGGCTCAGATACGCAGTATTTT	NA	NA	TRBV5-1	TRBJ2-3
CASSSWQEIRGYTF	TGTGCCAGCAGCTCCTGGCAAGAGATCCGTGGCTACACCTTC	few	NA	TRBV3-1	TRBJ1-2
CAISESRGGQETQYF	TGTGCCATCAGTGAGTCAAGAGGGGGACAAGAGACCCAGTACTTC	NA	NA	TRBV10-3	TRBJ2-5
CASSRDTANSPLHF	TGTGCCAGCAGCCGGGACACGGCCAATTCACCCCTCCACTTT	many	NA	TRBV7-9	TRBJ1-6
CSARNSPGEQYF	TGCAGTGCTAGGAACAGCCCGGGGGAGCAGTACTTC	NA	NA	TRBV20-1	TRBJ2-4
CSALGQSPSGANVLTF	TGCAGTGCCCTGGGTCAGTCACCCTCTGGGGCCAACGTCCTGACTTTC	few	NA	TRBV20-1	TRBJ2-6
CASSTSGTGTDTQYF	TGTGCCAGCAGTACTAGCGGGACTGGCACAGATACGCAGTATTTT	few	TRBD2	TRBV7-2	TRBJ2-3
CASSQDGTGAAFF	TGCGCCAGCAGCCAAGATGGGACAGGGGCTGCTTTCTTT	few	TRBD1	TRBV4-3	TRBJ1-1
CASSVARSSYNEQFF	TGTGCCAGCAGCGTCGCAAGGAGCTCCTACAATGAGCAGTTCTTC	few	NA	TRBV9	TRBJ2-1
CSARIPGLTYNEQFF	TGCAGTGCTAGGATTCCGGGACTAACCTACAATGAGCAGTTCTTC	NA	TRBD2	TRBV20-1	TRBJ2-1
CASRDRASSGANVLTF	TGTGCCAGCAGAGACAGGGCTAGCTCTGGGGCCAACGTCCTGACTTTC	few	TRBD1	TRBV27	TRBJ2-6
CSARDPTGNQETQYF	TGCAGTGCTAGAGATCCGACGGGGAATCAAGAGACCCAGTACTTC	NA	NA	TRBV20-1	TRBJ2-5
CASSLEGQGPNYGYTF	TGTGCCAGCAGCTTAGAGGGACAGGGCCCCAACTATGGCTACACCTTC	NA	TRBD1	TRBV7-2	TRBJ1-2
CASSLAGTVTENEQFF	TGTGCCAGCAGCTTAGCCGGGACAGTGACAGAAAATGAGCAGTTCTTC	NA	TRBD1	TRBV11-2	TRBJ2-1
CATLGAFF	TGTGCCACCCTAGGGGCTTTCTTT	once	NA	TRBV15	TRBJ1-1
CASSRQGGNSPLHF	TGTGCCAGCAGCAGACAGGGCGGCAATTCACCCCTCCACTTT	NA	TRBD1	TRBV11-2	TRBJ1-6
CASSLLARGNTDTQYF	TGTGCCAGCAGTTTGCTAGCCCGAGGAAATACAGATACGCAGTATTTT	few	NA	TRBV27	TRBJ2-3
CASSYSKEGDQPQHF	TGTGCCAGCAGTTACTCGAAGGAGGGCGATCAGCCCCAGCATTTT	many	NA	TRBV6-6	TRBJ1-5
CASSPLAGVRRETQYF	TGTGCCAGTAGTCCCCTAGCGGGAGTACGTAGAGAGACCCAGTACTTC	NA	TRBD2	TRBV19	TRBJ2-5
CASGLSGDVNEQFF	TGCGCCAGCGGACTAAGTGGGGACGTCAATGAGCAGTTCTTC	few	NA	TRBV10-1	TRBJ2-1
CAISGGTSVYEQYF	TGTGCCATCAGTGGAGGGACTAGTGTCTACGAGCAGTACTTC	NA	TRBD2	TRBV10-3	TRBJ2-7
CASSLKTGGQSVNEKLFF	TGTGCCAGCAGCCTGAAGACAGGGGGCCAATCCGTTAATGAAAAACTGTTTTTT	few	TRBD1	TRBV7-2	TRBJ1-4
CASSLGLFGLGANYGYTF	TGTGCCAGCAGCCTCGGACTGTTTGGCCTAGGAGCTAACTATGGCTACACCTTC	few	NA	TRBV5-5	TRBJ1-2
CASSVDGQGWEQYF	TGTGCCAGCAGCGTAGACGGACAGGGGTGGGAGCAGTACTTC	NA	TRBD1	TRBV9	TRBJ2-7
CASSLSGGSFVNEKLFF	TGTGCCAGCAGCTTATCAGGTGGAAGCTTTGTTAATGAAAAACTGTTTTTT	once	NA	TRBV7-2	TRBJ1-4
CASSRDTQGVYNKQFF	TGTGCCAGCAGCAGGGACACTCAGGGGGTCTACAATAAGCAGTTCTTC	NA	TRBD1	TRBV5-5	TRBJ2-1
CASSVAGGDTTYRGTQYF	TGTGCCAGCAGCGTAGCCGGGGGCGACACCACATACCGGGGGACCCAGTACTTC	NA	NA	TRBV9	TRBJ2-5
CASSLPYRQAFF	TGTGCCAGCAGTTTGCCTTATCGACAAGCTTTCTTT	NA	NA	TRBV28	TRBJ1-1
CASSLEGGVYEQYF	TGTGCCAGCAGTTTAGAGGGGGGTGTGTACGAGCAGTACTTC	NA	NA	TRBV12-3/TRBV12-4	TRBJ2-7
CSARVGGSGYEQYF	TGCAGTGCTAGAGTTGGCGGGAGCGGGTACGAGCAGTACTTC	NA	TRBD2	TRBV20-1	TRBJ2-7
CASVRTGTTGELFF	TGTGCCAGCGTCCGTACAGGCACCACCGGGGAGCTGTTTTTT	NA	NA	TRBV7-9	TRBJ2-2
CASSPQRTQETQYF	TGTGCCAGCAGCCCTCAGCGGACCCAAGAGACCCAGTACTTC	NA	NA	TRBV7-2	TRBJ2-5
CSARDLRTGGYEQYF	TGCAGTGCTAGAGATCTCCGGACAGGGGGCTACGAGCAGTACTTC	few	TRBD1	TRBV20-1	TRBJ2-7
CASSLAYGEQFF	TGTGCTAGTAGCTTAGCGTACGGTGAGCAGTTCTTC	few	NA	TRBV7-7	TRBJ2-1
CASSSDYEQYF	TGTGCCAGCAGCTCCGACTACGAGCAGTACTTC	many	NA	TRBV5-1	TRBJ2-7
CASSDGNSYNEQFF	TGTGCCAGCAGTGACGGGAACTCCTACAATGAGCAGTTCTTC	few	NA	TRBV6-5	TRBJ2-1
CAISSSGASTDTQYF	TGTGCCATCAGCAGTAGCGGTGCTAGCACAGATACGCAGTATTTT	few	NA	TRBV10-3	TRBJ2-3
CASSFADRAYEQYF	TGTGCCAGCAGTTTCGCTGACAGGGCCTACGAGCAGTACTTC	few	TRBD1	TRBV12-3/TRBV12-4	TRBJ2-7
CASSWGNTEAFF	TGTGCCAGCAGTTGGGGAAACACTGAAGCTTTCTTT	few	NA	TRBV2	TRBJ1-1
CASSDPTGGEYNEQFF	TGTGCCAGCAGTGACCCGACAGGGGGCGAATACAATGAGCAGTTCTTC	few	TRBD1	TRBV6-4	TRBJ2-1
CSAFRETVQYF	TGCAGCGCTTTCAGGGAGACCGTTCAGTACTTC	NA	NA	TRBV29-1	TRBJ2-4
CATSVGRVVPETQYF	TGTGCCACCAGTGTGGGCAGGGTAGTCCCAGAGACCCAGTACTTC	NA	NA	TRBV24-1	TRBJ2-5
CASSERAPRYTQYF	TGTGCCAGCAGTGAAAGGGCCCCCCGATATACGCAGTATTTT	NA	NA	TRBV6-1	TRBJ2-3
CASSSTTGFGQPQHF	TGTGCCAGCAGCTCAACGACAGGGTTCGGTCAGCCCCAGCATTTT	NA	TRBD1	TRBV9	TRBJ1-5
CSVVRTSGTDTQYF	TGCAGCGTTGTCCGGACTAGCGGCACAGATACGCAGTATTTT	NA	TRBD2	TRBV29-1	TRBJ2-3
CASRYGSYNEQFF	TGTGCCAGCAGGTACGGGAGTTACAATGAGCAGTTCTTC	many	NA	TRBV6-5	TRBJ2-1
CASSKGKGISEAFF	TGTGCCAGCAGCAAAGGGAAGGGAATCTCTGAAGCTTTCTTT	NA	NA	TRBV21-1	TRBJ1-1
CASSLLLAYEQYF	TGTGCCAGCAGCTTACTGCTAGCCTACGAGCAGTACTTC	NA	NA	TRBV7-2	TRBJ2-7
CSVGGPESTEAFF	TGCAGCGTGGGCGGCCCGGAGAGCACTGAAGCTTTCTTT	NA	NA	TRBV29-1	TRBJ1-1
CASSPRVVRMGNQPQHF	TGTGCCAGCAGTCCCCGCGTCGTCAGGATGGGCAATCAGCCCCAGCATTTT	NA	NA	TRBV25-1	TRBJ1-5
CASSEGQSYEQYF	TGTGCCAGCAGCGAGGGACAGAGCTACGAGCAGTACTTC	NA	TRBD1	TRBV9	TRBJ2-7
CSARGQASYNEQFF	TGCAGTGCCAGGGGACAGGCCTCCTACAATGAGCAGTTCTTC	once	TRBD1	TRBV20-1	TRBJ2-1
CASNYDRVRDTEAFF	TGTGCCAGCAACTACGACAGGGTTAGGGACACTGAAGCTTTCTTT	NA	TRBD1	TRBV6-2/TRBV6-3	TRBJ1-1